The sequence of this T cell receptor beta chain was determined in a study of T cell responses to AZD1222 COVID-19 vaccine (dated by TCRdb to the early 2020s). Describing the broader study: TCR sequencing covered over 230 trial participants: around 210 given two doses of AZD1222 and 26 given two doses of MenACWY control vaccine. Enrollment into the trials was organized by age into subgroups of 18-55, 56-69 and 70-plus years, and those subgroups contained roughly 150, 30 and 60 TCR-sequenced participants, respectively.

The CDR3 regions of human TCRbeta chains were analyzed by immunosequencing. On the study's bioinformatics: Repertoire TCRs were checked for matches against a reference library of SARS-CoV-2-specific TCRs that had been generated using the MIRA antigen-specificity platform. Breadth was defined as the fraction of unique TCRs that were SARS-CoV-2-associated. Depth was defined as the fraction of total T cells that were SARS-CoV-2-associated. Each spike-specific TCR was assigned to its reactive spike region and to a CD4 or CD8 class using the MIRA data. Log10-transformed breadth and depth values were compared by one-way ANOVA with Sidak's multiple comparisons tests. What TCRdb holds here is the immuneACCESS table cut down to in-frame rearrangements. Part of the clones is not present; checked against another copy, under half of the missing clones reflect an unresolved V gene, and the others are unexplained. V, J and clone size are those of that table, while D and trimming were read from the DNA. For this sample there are about 170,000 clones; roughly 85% appear just once. 0.95% to 1.1% of the sample goes to the ten largest clones.

A remark on this clone: Its antigen specificity is not known. Base-call qualities are not available, and no considerably larger clone is one nucleotide away.

The time point label here, explained by the study, means: about 28 days (+/-7) after the second vaccine dose. Because spike-specific TCR depth and breadth did not differ between the two schedules, AZD1222 recipients who got a second dose at roughly 4 weeks were pooled with those who got a second dose at roughly 12 weeks. Samples from vaccinated people were obtained from the UK trials COV001 and COV002, which included a single-blind randomized controlled phase 2/3 trial of AZD1222 (ChAdOx1 nCoV-19) in healthy adults. For TCRbeta chain sequencing, PBMC samples from trial participants were taken at day 0 and at day 28 after the second dose. What the research found in general, with its limitations: Conclusions about previously exposed vaccinees were limited because only a handful of AZD1222 recipients were SARS-CoV-2 seropositive at baseline. After two AZD1222 doses, both the breadth and the depth of spike-specific TCRs were significantly higher than at day 0 and than in MenACWY recipients. Reportedly, close to half of the unique spike-specific TCRs recognized epitopes lying outside the regions that are mutated in the B.1.351 and B.1.1.7 variants. The 56-69-year group was small, and its depth increase did not reach significance, likely because of low power. Participants were mostly white British, with more females than males. The authors suggested clonal diversity may have been underestimated. The vaccine-associated CD4 TCRs covered the entire spike protein, and the dominant responses fell in regions 160-218 and 743-854. Because no samples from the day 14 peak response were available, repertoires could be characterized only after the peak T cell response.

The CDR3, from cysteine to phenylalanine, totals 15 residues. Just the 45-base CDR3 DNA is kept, in frame starting at base 1. V is cut by 7 bases and J by 3 bases, and the space between the germline ends is 19 bases. From the germline V gene, CDR1 is MNHEY and CDR2 is SVGAGI. Sample: peripheral blood, taken 28 days after the second AZD1222 dose. This clonotype originated in an adult who received the AZD1222 COVID-19 vaccine. This chain is built from TRBV6-5 and TRBJ2-7; the D region possibly corresponds to TRBD2 (6 bases align). The CDR3 here reads CASKGIAGFLYEQYF. The nucleotide sequence reads TGTGCCAGCAAAGGGATTGCGGGGTTCCTCTACGAGCAGTACTTC.